The clone carrying this T cell receptor beta chain was counted a few times. One end of the junction varies from germline; a read error may be responsible. The record originates from a study of T cells in Graves' hyperthyroidism and ophthalmopathy. RNA transcripts gave rise to amplified TCR beta CDR3 regions. HTBI primers were used for first-round RT-PCR of the TCR CDR3. One entry per CDR3 protein results from TCRdb running MiXCR on the multiplex PCR reads. The sample consists of a few hundred thousand distinct CDR3 sequences, 40% to 55% of them appearing once. This CDR3 comprises 16 residues. The germline gives CDR1 LGHNA, CDR2 YNFKEQ. The study left out patients who had uncontrolled infection, other autoimmune disease, pregnancy or lactation. The diagnostic basis comprised clinical symptoms, serum thyroxine and TRAb, thyroid ultrasound and orbital computed tomography.

The sequence was collected from a woman aged 18-29 years with Graves' hyperthyroidism. Sequencing used peripheral blood or thyroid tissue (not recorded which). The gene calls are TRBV4-2 and TRBJ2-6; D gene unclear. CDR3 nucleotide sequence: TGTGCCAGCAGCCAAGATTTCATCTCTGGGACCAACGTCCTGACTTTC. Its protein product is CASSQDFISGTNVLTF.